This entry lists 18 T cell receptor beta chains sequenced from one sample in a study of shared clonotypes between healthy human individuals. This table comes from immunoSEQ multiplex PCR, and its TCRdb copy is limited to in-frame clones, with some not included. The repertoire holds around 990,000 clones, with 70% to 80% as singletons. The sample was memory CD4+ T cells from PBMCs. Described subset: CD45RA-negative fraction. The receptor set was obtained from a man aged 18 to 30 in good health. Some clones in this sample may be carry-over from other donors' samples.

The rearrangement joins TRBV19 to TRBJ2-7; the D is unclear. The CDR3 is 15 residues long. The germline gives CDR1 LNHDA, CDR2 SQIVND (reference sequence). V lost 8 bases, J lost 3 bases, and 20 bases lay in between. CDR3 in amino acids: CASAVQTLPLYEQYF. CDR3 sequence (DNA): TGTGCCAGTGCCGTCCAGACCCTTCCCCTCTACGAGCAGTACTTC.

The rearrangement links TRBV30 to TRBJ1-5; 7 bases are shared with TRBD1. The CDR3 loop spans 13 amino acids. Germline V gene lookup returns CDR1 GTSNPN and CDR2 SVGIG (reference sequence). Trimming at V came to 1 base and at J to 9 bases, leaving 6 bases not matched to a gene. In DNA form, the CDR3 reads TGTGCCTGGAGTGGACAGGGCACAGGGCCCCAGCATTTT. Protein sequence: CAWSGQGTGPQHF. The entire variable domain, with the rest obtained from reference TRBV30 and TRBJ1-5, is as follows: SQTIHQWPATLVQPVGSPLSLECTVEGTSNPNLYWYRQAAGRGLQLLFYSVGIGQISSEVPQNLSASRPQDRQFILSSKKLLLSDSGFYLCAWSGQGTGPQHFGDGTRLSIL.

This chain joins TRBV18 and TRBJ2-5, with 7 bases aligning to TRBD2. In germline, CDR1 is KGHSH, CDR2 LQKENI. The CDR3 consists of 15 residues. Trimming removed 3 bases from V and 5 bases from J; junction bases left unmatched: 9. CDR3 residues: CASSPSPSGRETQYF. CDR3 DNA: TGTGCCAGCTCACCGTCGCCTAGCGGTCGGGAGACCCAGTACTTC.

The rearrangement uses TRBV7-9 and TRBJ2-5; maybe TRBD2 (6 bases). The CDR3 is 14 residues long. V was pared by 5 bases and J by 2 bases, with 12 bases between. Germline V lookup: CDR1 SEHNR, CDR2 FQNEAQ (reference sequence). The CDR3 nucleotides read TGTGCCAGCAGCCCCTTAGGAGGGCAAGAGACCCAGTACTTC. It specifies CASSPLGGQETQYF.

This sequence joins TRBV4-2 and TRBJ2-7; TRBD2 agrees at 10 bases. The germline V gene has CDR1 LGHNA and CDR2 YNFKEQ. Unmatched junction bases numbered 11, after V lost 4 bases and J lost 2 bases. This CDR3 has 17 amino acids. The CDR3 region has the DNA TGTGCCAGCAGCCTAAGATCCAGGACTAGCGGCACCTACGAGCAGTACTTC. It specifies CASSLRSRTSGTYEQYF.

CDR3 coding DNA: TGTGCCAGCAGTGCCACAAGGGTCGGAGGAAACACCATATATTTT. It is translated as CASSATRVGGNTIYF. This chain connects TRBV21-1 to TRBJ1-3. TRBV21-1 is a documented pseudogene. This CDR3 has 15 amino acids.

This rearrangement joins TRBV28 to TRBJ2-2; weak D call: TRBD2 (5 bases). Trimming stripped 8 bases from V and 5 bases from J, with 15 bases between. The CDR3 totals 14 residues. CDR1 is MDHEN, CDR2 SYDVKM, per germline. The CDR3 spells CASGSGMGTGELFF. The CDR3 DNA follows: TGTGCCAGCGGGAGCGGAATGGGAACCGGGGAGCTGTTTTTT.

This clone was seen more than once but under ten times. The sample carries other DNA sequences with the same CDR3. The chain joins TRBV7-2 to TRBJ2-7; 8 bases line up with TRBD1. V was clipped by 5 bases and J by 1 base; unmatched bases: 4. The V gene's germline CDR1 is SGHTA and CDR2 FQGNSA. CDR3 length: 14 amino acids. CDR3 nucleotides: TGTGCCAGCAGCCGGGACAGGACTTCCTACGAGCAGTACTTC. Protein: CASSRDRTSYEQYF.

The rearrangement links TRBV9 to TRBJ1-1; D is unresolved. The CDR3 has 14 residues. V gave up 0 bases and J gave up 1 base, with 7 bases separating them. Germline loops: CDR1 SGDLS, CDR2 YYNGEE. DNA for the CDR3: TGTGCCAGCAGCGTAGTACCTGAGAACACTGAAGCTTTCTTT. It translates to CASSVVPENTEAFF.

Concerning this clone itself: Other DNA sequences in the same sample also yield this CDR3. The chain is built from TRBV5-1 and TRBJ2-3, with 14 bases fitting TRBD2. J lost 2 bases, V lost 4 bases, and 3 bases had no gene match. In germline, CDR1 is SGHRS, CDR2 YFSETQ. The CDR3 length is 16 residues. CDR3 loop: CASSMGLAGVTDTQYF. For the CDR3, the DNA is TGCGCCAGCAGCATGGGACTAGCGGGAGTCACAGATACGCAGTATTTT.

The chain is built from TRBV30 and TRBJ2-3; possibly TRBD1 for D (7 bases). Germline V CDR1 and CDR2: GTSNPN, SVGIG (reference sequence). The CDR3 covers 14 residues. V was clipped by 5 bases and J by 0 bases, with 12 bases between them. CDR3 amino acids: CAWETGTSTDTQYF. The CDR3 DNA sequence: TGTGCCTGGGAGACAGGGACTAGCACAGATACGCAGTATTTT.

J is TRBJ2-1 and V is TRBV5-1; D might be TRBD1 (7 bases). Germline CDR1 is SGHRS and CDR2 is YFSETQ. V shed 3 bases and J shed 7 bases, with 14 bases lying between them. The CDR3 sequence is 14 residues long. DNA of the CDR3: TGCGCCAGCAGCTCCGGGGGACAGATGAATGAGCAGTTCTTC. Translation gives CASSSGGQMNEQFF. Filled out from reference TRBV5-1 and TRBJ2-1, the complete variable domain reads KAGVTQTPRYLIKTRGQQVTLSCSPISGHRSVSWYQQTPGQGLQFLFEYFSETQRNKGNFPGRFSGRQFSNSRSEMNVSTLELGDSALYLCASSSGGQMNEQFFGPGTRLTVL.

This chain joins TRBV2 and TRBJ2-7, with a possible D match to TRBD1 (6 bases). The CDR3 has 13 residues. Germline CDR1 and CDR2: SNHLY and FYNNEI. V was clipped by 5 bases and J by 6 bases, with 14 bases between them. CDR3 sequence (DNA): TGTGCCAGCAGTTCAGGGTGGGGGCTCGAGCAGTACTTC. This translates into CASSSGWGLEQYF. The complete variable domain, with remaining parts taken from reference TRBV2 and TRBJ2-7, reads EPEVTQTPSHQVTQMGQEVILRCVPISNHLYFYWYRQILGQKVEFLVSFYNNEISEKSEIFDDQFSVERPDGSNFTLKIRSTKLEDSAMYFCASSSGWGLEQYFGPGTRLTVT.

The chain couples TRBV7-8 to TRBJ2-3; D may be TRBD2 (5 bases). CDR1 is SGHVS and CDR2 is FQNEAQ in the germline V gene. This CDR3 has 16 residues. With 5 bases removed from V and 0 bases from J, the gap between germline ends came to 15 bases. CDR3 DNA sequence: TGTGCCAGCAGCCAGCGTGGCGGGCAAAGCACAGATACGCAGTATTTT. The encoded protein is CASSQRGGQSTDTQYF.

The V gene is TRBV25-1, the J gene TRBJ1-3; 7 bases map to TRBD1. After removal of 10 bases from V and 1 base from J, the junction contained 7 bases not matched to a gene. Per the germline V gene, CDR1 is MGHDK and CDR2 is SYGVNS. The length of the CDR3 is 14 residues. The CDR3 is CATLSRGSGNTIYF. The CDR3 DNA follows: TGTGCCACCTTATCCAGGGGGTCTGGAAACACCATATATTTT.

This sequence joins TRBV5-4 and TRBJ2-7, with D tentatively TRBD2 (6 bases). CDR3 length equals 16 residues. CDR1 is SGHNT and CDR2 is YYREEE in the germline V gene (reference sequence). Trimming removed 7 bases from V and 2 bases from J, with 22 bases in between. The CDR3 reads CASLRRWGGATYEQYF. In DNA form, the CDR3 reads TGTGCCAGCCTGAGGAGGTGGGGCGGGGCTACCTACGAGCAGTACTTC. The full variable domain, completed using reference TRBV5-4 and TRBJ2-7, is ETGVTQSPTHLIKTRGQQVTLRCSSQSGHNTVSWYQQALGQGPQFIFQYYREEENGRGNFPPRFSGLQFPNYSSELNVNALELDDSALYLCASLRRWGGATYEQYFGPGTRLTVT.

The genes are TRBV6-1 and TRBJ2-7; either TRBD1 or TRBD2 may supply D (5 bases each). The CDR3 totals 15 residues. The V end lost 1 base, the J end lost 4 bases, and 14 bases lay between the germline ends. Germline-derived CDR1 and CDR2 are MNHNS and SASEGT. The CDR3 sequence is CASSEDGGKGYEQYF. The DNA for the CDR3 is TGTGCCAGCAGTGAAGATGGGGGTAAGGGTTACGAGCAGTACTTC.

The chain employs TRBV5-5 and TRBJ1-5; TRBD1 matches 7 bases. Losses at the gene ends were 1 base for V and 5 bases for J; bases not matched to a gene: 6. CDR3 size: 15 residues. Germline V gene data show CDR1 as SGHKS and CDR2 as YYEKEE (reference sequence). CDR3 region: CASSLYSGGDQPQHF. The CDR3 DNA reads TGTGCCAGCAGCTTGTATTCAGGGGGGGATCAGCCCCAGCATTTT. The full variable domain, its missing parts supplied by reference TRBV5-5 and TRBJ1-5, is DAGVTQSPTHLIKTRGQQVTLRCSPISGHKSVSWYQQVLGQGPQFIFQYYEKEERGRGNFPDRFSARQFPNYSSELNVNALLLGDSALYLCASSLYSGGDQPQHFGDGTRLSIL.